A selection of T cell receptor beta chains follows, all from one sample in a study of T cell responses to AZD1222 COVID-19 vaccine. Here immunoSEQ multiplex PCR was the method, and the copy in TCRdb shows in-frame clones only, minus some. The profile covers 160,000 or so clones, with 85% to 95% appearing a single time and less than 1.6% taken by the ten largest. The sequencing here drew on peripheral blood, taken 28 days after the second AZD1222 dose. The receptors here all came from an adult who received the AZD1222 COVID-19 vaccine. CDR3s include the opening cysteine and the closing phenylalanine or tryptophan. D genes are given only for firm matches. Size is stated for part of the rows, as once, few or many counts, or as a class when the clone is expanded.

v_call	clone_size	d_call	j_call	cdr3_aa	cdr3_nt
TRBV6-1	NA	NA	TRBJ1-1	CASSDRVRGGTEAFF	TGTGCCAGCAGTGACCGGGTCAGGGGAGGCACTGAAGCTTTCTTT
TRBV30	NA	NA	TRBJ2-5	CAWSPRWETQYF	TGTGCCTGGAGCCCACGTTGGGAGACCCAGTACTTC
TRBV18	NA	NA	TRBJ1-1	CASSPTSPVMNTEAFF	TGTGCCAGCTCACCAACCAGTCCAGTCATGAACACTGAAGCTTTCTTT
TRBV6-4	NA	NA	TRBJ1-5	CASRPTGNQPQHF	TGTGCCAGCAGGCCCACAGGGAACCAGCCCCAGCATTTT
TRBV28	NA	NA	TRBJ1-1	CASIRGGGTEAFF	TGTGCCAGCATCCGAGGAGGGGGCACTGAAGCTTTCTTT
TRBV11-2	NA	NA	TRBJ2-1	CASSSVGQNGGQFF	TGTGCCAGCAGCTCCGTGGGTCAGAACGGTGGGCAGTTCTTC
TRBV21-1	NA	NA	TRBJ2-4	CASKFGRALAKNIQYF	TGTGCCAGCAAATTCGGCAGGGCACTAGCCAAAAACATTCAGTACTTC
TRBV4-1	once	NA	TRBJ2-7	CASSPRLDQQYF	TGCGCCAGCAGCCCTCGACTAGACCAGCAGTACTTC
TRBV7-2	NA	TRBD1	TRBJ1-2	CASSLAPARGPGGYTF	TGTGCCAGCAGCTTAGCCCCAGCGAGGGGGCCTGGTGGCTACACCTTC
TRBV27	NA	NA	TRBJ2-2	CASSTPARELTGELFF	TGTGCCAGCAGTACCCCCGCACGGGAGCTCACCGGGGAGCTGTTTTTT
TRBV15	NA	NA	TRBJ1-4	CATSRSDTSTNEKLFF	TGTGCCACCAGCAGGTCGGACACTTCAACTAATGAAAAACTGTTTTTT
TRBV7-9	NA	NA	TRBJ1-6	CASSRDRNPLHF	TGTGCCAGCAGCCGCGACCGAAACCCCCTCCACTTT
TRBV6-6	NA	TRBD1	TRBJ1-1	CASSRQGGRGNTEAFF	TGTGCCAGCAGTCGACAGGGGGGTAGAGGAAACACTGAAGCTTTCTTT
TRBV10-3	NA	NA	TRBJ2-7	CAISDILSSYEQYF	TGTGCCATCAGTGATATCCTGAGCTCCTACGAGCAGTACTTC